Below, 30 T cell receptor beta chains from the same sample are listed, as sequenced in a study of OX40 agonist ivuxolimab in advanced cancers. Repertoires were generated with immunoSEQ multiplex PCR, while TCRdb's copy carries only in-frame clones and drops some. The table lists about 76,000 clones, about 85% of them singletons, with under 3.5% in the top ten. Sequenced here: CD4+ or CD8+ T cells sorted from blood, sampled in a trial of the OX40 agonist ivuxolimab. These receptors originate from an adult with an advanced solid tumor such as melanoma, head and neck, liver or kidney cancer.

V is TRBV13 and J is TRBJ2-1; 9 positions agree with TRBD1. From germline, CDR1 is PRHDT and CDR2 FYEKMQ (reference sequence). The trim removed 3 bases at V and 1 base at J, leaving 1 base unmatched. The CDR3 consists of 15 residues. CDR3 sequence: CASSFDRGSYNEQFF. DNA for the CDR3: TGTGCCAGCAGCTTTGACAGGGGGTCCTACAATGAGCAGTTCTTC.

V is TRBV15 and J is TRBJ1-4; D gene ambiguous. The CDR3 has 16 amino acids. Germline V gives CDR1 LNHNV, CDR2 YYDKDF (reference sequence). Trimming pared 0 bases from V and 5 bases from J, leaving 13 bases between. CDR3 amino acids: CATSRDAQALNEKLFF. CDR3 in DNA: TGTGCCACCAGCAGAGACGCCCAAGCCCTCAATGAAAAACTGTTTTTT.

For the CDR3, the DNA is TGCGCCAGCAACCTTGGCCAATCCACCGGGGAGCTGTTTTTT. Protein product: CASNLGQSTGELFF. V is TRBV5-1 and J is TRBJ2-2, with unresolved D. The CDR3 sequence is 14 residues long. V lost 6 bases to trimming and J lost 4 bases, with 13 bases between them. CDR1 is SGHRS, CDR2 YFSETQ, per germline.

This chain links TRBV30 with TRBJ2-3; TRBD2 matches 9 bases. V lost 6 bases and J lost 1; bases outside the gene matches: 11. Germline V gene lookup returns CDR1 GTSNPN and CDR2 SVGIG (reference sequence). The CDR3 spans 16 residues. The CDR3 bases are TGTGCCTGCCTATCCCCTTTAGCGGGGGGCACAGATACGCAGTATTTT. Translated: CACLSPLAGGTDTQYF.

This rearrangement joins TRBV12-2 to TRBJ1-5; the tabulated D call, TRBD1, remains unverified against the DNA. TRBV12-2 is a pseudogene segment. There are 16 residues in the CDR3. The CDR3 bases are TGTGCAAGTCGCTTAGACCGGGACACCAATTGGGGGCCCCAGCATTTT. It yields the protein CASRLDRDTNWGPQHF.

A few counts support this clone. The chain recombines TRBV13 with TRBJ1-2; 8 bases agree with TRBD1. Trimming took 4 bases from V and 8 from J; bases not matched to a gene: 9. The germline gives CDR1 PRHDT, CDR2 FYEKMQ (reference sequence). This CDR3 contains 14 residues. The CDR3 sequence: CASSSYRGAGGYTF. CDR3 nucleotide sequence: TGTGCCAGCAGCTCGTACAGGGGGGCTGGGGGCTACACCTTC.

Comment on this clone: Other DNA sequences in the sample encode the same CDR3. This rearrangement joins TRBV6-5 to TRBJ1-5; 9 bases fit TRBD1. Germline V gene lookup returns CDR1 MNHEY and CDR2 SVGAGI. J was trimmed by 6 bases and V by 4 bases; bases with no gene match: 4. This CDR3 region has 14 residues. CDR3 nucleotide sequence: TGTGCCAGCAGTTCGGACAGGGGTGGTCAGCCCCAGCATTTT. This encodes CASSSDRGGQPQHF.

This chain links TRBV7-8 with TRBJ2-7; TRBD1 matches 7 bases. CDR1 is SGHVS, CDR2 FQNEAQ, per germline. V shed 0 bases, J shed 2 bases, and the junction held 1 base outside the gene matches. This CDR3 spans 14 amino acids. CDR3 region: CASSLAGQTYEQYF. CDR3 nucleotide sequence: TGTGCCAGCAGCTTAGCGGGACAGACCTACGAGCAGTACTTC.

In its sample, this clone was seen a few times. The junction departs from germline at one end; a sequencing error may be responsible. This chain links TRBV28 with TRBJ2-1, with D perhaps TRBD2 (7 bases). Germline-derived CDR1 and CDR2 are MDHEN and SYDVKM. CDR3 length: 16 amino acids. CDR3 loop: CASTLGGGPSYNEQFF. The CDR3, as DNA: TGTGCCAGCACTTTAGGGGGGGGGCCCTCCTACAATGAGCAGTTCTTC.

DNA of the CDR3: TGTGCCTGGAGTGTAAAAGGGGATCAGCCCCAGCATTTT. Its translation is CAWSVKGDQPQHF. The chain recombines TRBV30 with TRBJ1-5; D is perhaps TRBD1 (5 bases). V was clipped by 0 bases and J by 5 bases, with 8 bases between them. The CDR3 runs 13 residues. Germline CDR1 and CDR2: GTSNPN and SVGIG (reference sequence).

This clone was seen only once. V gene TRBV7-3 combines with J gene TRBJ2-2, with D possibly matching TRBD1 (5 bases). Trimming shortened V by 4 bases and J by 4 bases, and 10 bases separated the two germline ends. The CDR3 totals 14 residues. Per germline, CDR1 SGHTA and CDR2 FQGTGA. CDR3 residues: CASSSQGGTGELFF. The CDR3, as DNA: TGTGCCAGCAGCTCCCAGGGTGGCACCGGGGAGCTGTTTTTT.

The rearrangement joins TRBV11-3 to TRBJ1-1; D is possibly TRBD1 (6 bases). V was pared by 0 bases and J by 1 base, with 6 bases between. The CDR3 contains 14 residues. Germline assignment: CDR1 SGHNT and CDR2 YENEEA. CDR3 sequence (DNA): TGTGCCAGCAGCTTAGACAGGGGGAACACTGAAGCTTTCTTT. Encoded protein: CASSLDRGNTEAFF.

The chain has TRBV6-5 and TRBJ1-5, with unresolved D. The CDR3 has 11 amino acids. The germline gives CDR1 MNHEY, CDR2 SVGAGI. V was shortened by 5 bases and J by 8 bases, with 7 bases between the two germline ends. CDR3 sequence: CASSEAEPQHF. The CDR3 DNA sequence: TGTGCCAGCAGTGAAGCGGAGCCCCAGCATTTT.

This clone was picked up one time. The J gene is TRBJ1-2, the V gene TRBV5-3; D is undetermined. TRBV5-3 counts as an open reading frame of uncertain function. The CDR3 totals 14 residues. Trimming pared 3 bases from V and 6 bases from J, leaving 15 bases between. The CDR3 DNA sequence: TGTGCCAGAAGCTCTCGTGGGTATGATAATGGCTACACCTTC. Translation: CARSSRGYDNGYTF.

This chain joins TRBV6-6 and TRBJ1-1; D remains unclear. Trimming stripped 2 bases from V and 12 bases from J, with 19 bases between. The CDR3 loop spans 14 amino acids. CDR1 MNHNY and CDR2 SVGAGI come from the germline V gene (reference sequence). CDR3 sequence: CASSYLGDVAKTFF. As DNA, the CDR3 is TGTGCCAGCAGTTACCTTGGAGACGTAGCCAAAACTTTCTTT.

The V call is TRBV19, the J call TRBJ2-3; 10 bases fit TRBD1. Germline loops: CDR1 LNHDA, CDR2 SQIVND (reference sequence). The CDR3 has 15 residues. Trimming at V came to 8 bases and at J to 2 bases, leaving 7 bases not matched to a gene. The CDR3 nucleotides are TGTGCCAGTGGGGAGACAGGGGGCATCACAGATACGCAGTATTTT. Amino acids: CASGETGGITDTQYF.

The J gene is TRBJ1-1, the V gene TRBV7-3, with D hard to call. Trimming took off 6 bases at V and 1 base at J, with 9 bases between the two ends. This CDR3 is built from 13 residues. The germline gives CDR1 SGHTA, CDR2 FQGTGA. The CDR3 DNA is TGTGCCAGCAGTCCCCATCCGAACACTGAAGCTTTCTTT. Encoded protein: CASSPHPNTEAFF.

This chain joins TRBV4-3 and TRBJ2-3; 12 positions agree with TRBD2. With 0 bases clipped from V and 2 bases from J, the junction kept 9 bases outside the gene matches. This CDR3 contains 19 residues. CDR1 is LGHNA, CDR2 YSLEER, per germline. The chain's CDR3 is CASSQDRGLAGGPTDTQYF. The CDR3 bases are TGCGCCAGCAGCCAAGATCGTGGGCTAGCGGGGGGGCCCACAGATACGCAGTATTTT.

The rearrangement links TRBV11-3 to TRBJ2-1; the D is unclear. Germline CDR1 reads SGHNT; CDR2 reads YENEEA. The CDR3 is 17 amino acids. Trimming removed 2 bases at V and 9 bases at J, with 23 bases between. The CDR3 sequence: CASSLSRWLVIPSEQFF. CDR3 DNA: TGTGCCAGCAGCTTAAGTCGATGGCTAGTGATCCCCTCTGAGCAGTTCTTC.

This chain joins TRBV11-2 and TRBJ1-2; possible D gene TRBD1, 6 bases. CDR1 SGHAT and CDR2 FQNNGV come from the germline V gene. Trimming stripped 1 base from V and 9 bases from J, with 9 bases between. CDR3 length: 12 amino acids. The CDR3 loop is CASSLGGQSYTF. CDR3 DNA: TGTGCCAGCAGCTTAGGCGGACAGAGCTACACCTTC.

V and J are TRBV9 and TRBJ2-5; perhaps TRBD1 as D (6 bases). Germline assignment: CDR1 SGDLS and CDR2 YYNGEE. Trimming left V 0 bases short and J 5 bases short, with 14 bases between. CDR3 length equals 15 residues. CDR3 DNA sequence: TGTGCCAGCAGCGTAGGGGCCCAGGGGCCCGAGACCCAGTACTTC. It codes for CASSVGAQGPETQYF.

The V call is TRBV30, the J call TRBJ2-7, with 13 bases identical to TRBD2. The ends lost 8 bases at V and 4 bases at J; junction bases unmatched: 8. CDR1 and CDR2 from the germline V gene are GTSNPN and SVGIG (reference sequence). The CDR3 contains 14 residues. The DNA for the CDR3 is TGTGCCACCACTAGCGGGGGGGCGGCATACGAGCAGTACTTC. It yields the protein CATTSGGAAYEQYF.

This chain links TRBV6-6 with TRBJ2-7, with D unclear. Per the germline V gene, CDR1 is MNHNY and CDR2 is SVGAGI (reference sequence). Trimming cost V 2 bases and J 4 bases, with 12 bases left between them. The CDR3 runs to 14 residues. The CDR3: CASSYKPASYEQYF. CDR3 nucleotides: TGTGCCAGCAGTTACAAGCCAGCAAGTTACGAGCAGTACTTC.

The chain combines TRBV20-1 with TRBJ2-1, with D possibly being TRBD2 (5 bases). The V gene's germline CDR1 is DFQATT and CDR2 SNEGSKA (reference sequence). The CDR3 has 11 residues. Trimming took 3 bases from V and 13 from J, leaving 13 bases between them. CDR3 protein: CSASTGVNQFF. The CDR3 DNA reads TGCAGTGCTAGTACCGGGGTAAACCAGTTCTTC.

The chain joins TRBV5-5 to TRBJ1-2; D might be TRBD1 (5 bases). In germline, CDR1 is SGHKS, CDR2 YYEKEE (reference sequence). V was cut by 6 bases and J by 1 base, with 13 bases left in between. This CDR3 spans 14 amino acids. In DNA form, the CDR3 reads TGTGCCAGCACCCTTGGGCAGGGTAACTATGGCTACACCTTC. Its protein is CASTLGQGNYGYTF. Based on the CDR3 plus reference TRBV5-5 and TRBJ1-2, the full variable domain is DAGVTQSPTHLIKTRGQQVTLRCSPISGHKSVSWYQQVLGQGPQFIFQYYEKEERGRGNFPDRFSARQFPNYSSELNVNALLLGDSALYLCASTLGQGNYGYTFGSGTRLTVV.

Concerning this clone itself: A much larger clone differs by one base, so this may be a read error. The chain has TRBV29-1 and TRBJ1-1, with D possibly TRBD1 on 5 matching bases. CDR1 is SQVTM and CDR2 is ANQGSEA in the germline V gene. V was clipped by 5 bases and J by 3 bases, with 10 bases between them. The CDR3 runs to 12 residues. The CDR3 here is CSVRDGYTEAFF. DNA for the CDR3: TGCAGCGTTCGGGACGGTTACACTGAAGCTTTCTTT.

The V and J genes are TRBV7-3 and TRBJ1-2; possibly TRBD1 for D (5 bases). Germline CDR1 and CDR2: SGHTA and FQGTGA. Trimming took off 5 bases at V and 2 bases at J, with 9 bases between the two ends. The CDR3 covers 13 residues. In DNA, the CDR3 is TGTGCCAGCAGCCCCGGGGACAACTATGGCTACACCTTC. Translating gives CASSPGDNYGYTF.

In the case of this clone: One end of the junction does not line up with germline, which may come from a read error. The CDR3 DNA reads TGCGCCAGCAGCCAAGATCTCTACACTGAAGCTTTCTTT. Translating it yields CASSQDLYTEAFF. The rearrangement links TRBV11-2 to TRBJ1-1; D ambiguous. Germline CDR1 and CDR2: SGHAT and FQNNGV. This CDR3 region has 13 residues.

The gene calls are TRBV18 and TRBJ2-6; D not resolved. CDR3 size: 15 residues. The germline gives CDR1 KGHSH, CDR2 LQKENI. Trimming removed 5 bases from V and 0 bases from J, with 8 bases in between. The CDR3 here is CASSSQASGANVLTF. The CDR3 coding sequence is TGTGCCAGCTCATCCCAGGCCTCTGGGGCCAACGTCCTGACTTTC.

The chain carries TRBV9 and TRBJ1-2; perhaps TRBD1 as D (6 bases). The germline V and J ends were trimmed by 0 bases and 8 bases, with 11 bases remaining between them. The CDR3 length is 13 residues. The germline CDR1 and CDR2 sequences are SGDLS and YYNGEE. CDR3 residues: CASSVAAGAGYTF. CDR3 sequence (DNA): TGTGCCAGCAGCGTAGCCGCAGGGGCCGGCTACACCTTC. Filled out from reference TRBV9 and TRBJ1-2, the complete variable domain reads DSGVTQTPKHLITATGQRVTLRCSPRSGDLSVYWYQQSLDQGLQFLIQYYNGEERAKGNILERFSAQQFPDLHSELNLSSLELGDSALYFCASSVAAGAGYTFGSGTRLTVV.